This TCR beta chain stems from a study of post-analysis software for immune sequencing data. The library was made from cDNA and included unique molecular identifiers. Each CDR3 protein gets one entry after TCRdb re-called the PCR reads with MiXCR. The sample has hundreds of thousands of distinct CDR3 sequences; 35% to 40% are singletons. About this clonotype: Its ends do not fully match the called genes, so a read error is possible.

Sequenced: blood. The sequence was collected from a girl under 18 with multiple sclerosis.

CDR3 DNA: TGCAGTGCGCCCGACCCCAGCCGGGGCACCGGGGGGCTGTTTTTT. This codes for CSAPDPSRGTGGLFF. The chain is built from TRBV20-1 and TRBJ2-2, with D tentatively TRBD2 (6 bases). From germline, CDR1 is DFQATT and CDR2 SNEGSKA (reference sequence). This CDR3 is built from 15 residues.